This entry is about one T cell receptor (beta chain). In the naive CD8 group, cells lacked CD45RO and were positively selected for CCR7, so terminally differentiated effector memory CD45RA+ cells were left out. This CDR3 is built from 12 residues. Deletions cut 0 bases from V and 10 bases from J, with 7 bases between. Germline CDR1 SGHTA, CDR2 FQGNSA. The data are from a study of shared clonotypes between healthy human individuals. The wider study: Used for every donor were three CD4 naive, three CD4 memory, two CD8 naive and one CD8 memory plate.

As handled by the study authors: ImmunoSEQ output held junction-only sequences without quality scores, so filtering differed. Sequencing was performed with immunoSEQ multiplex PCR; in TCRdb, only in-frame clones are kept and a portion is missing. For V, J and clone size, that table is used; D and trimming come from the DNA. This table has hundreds of thousands of clones, roughly nine tenths appearing once. This chain connects TRBV7-2 to TRBJ2-1; D is undetermined. The sequenced material came from naive CD8+ T cells sorted from blood. This receptor was identified in a man aged 25-45 years in good health. The CDR3, as DNA: TGTGCCAGCAGCTTAGCGACATTCGAGCAGTTCTTC. Translation: CASSLATFEQFF.